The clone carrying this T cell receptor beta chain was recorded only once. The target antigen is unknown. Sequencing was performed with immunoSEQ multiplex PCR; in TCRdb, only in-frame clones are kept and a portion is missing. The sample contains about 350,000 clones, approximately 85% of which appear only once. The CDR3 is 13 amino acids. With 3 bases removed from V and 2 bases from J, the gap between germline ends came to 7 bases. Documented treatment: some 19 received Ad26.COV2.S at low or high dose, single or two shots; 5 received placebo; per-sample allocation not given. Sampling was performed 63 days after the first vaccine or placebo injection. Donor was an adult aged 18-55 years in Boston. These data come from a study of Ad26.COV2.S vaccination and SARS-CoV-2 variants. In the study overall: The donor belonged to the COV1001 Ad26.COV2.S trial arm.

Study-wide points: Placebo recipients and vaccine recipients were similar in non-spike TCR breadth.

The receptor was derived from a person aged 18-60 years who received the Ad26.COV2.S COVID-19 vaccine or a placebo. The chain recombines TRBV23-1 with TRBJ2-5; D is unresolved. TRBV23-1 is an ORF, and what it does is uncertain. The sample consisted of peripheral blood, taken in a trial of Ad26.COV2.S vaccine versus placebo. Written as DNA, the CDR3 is TGCGCCAGCAGTCATTGCGGTCAAGAGACCCAGTACTTC. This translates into CASSHCGQETQYF.